Presented here are 23 T cell receptor beta chains from one specimen sequenced in a study of blood T cell repertoires in COVID-19. Repertoires were generated with immunoSEQ multiplex PCR, while TCRdb's copy carries only in-frame clones and drops some. Of 350,000 to 450,000 clones listed, around 89% are singletons. Sample: peripheral blood. Receptors were obtained from a man aged 35-49 years with acute or convalescent COVID-19.

This chain connects TRBV6-2 or TRBV6-3 to TRBJ1-2; no firm D call. Germline loops: CDR1 MNHEY, CDR2 SVGEGT. Trimming removed 2 bases at V and 5 bases at J, with 15 bases between. CDR3 length: 15 residues. This CDR3 is CASSYQPGGQYGYTF. CDR3 DNA: TGTGCCAGCAGTTACCAACCGGGAGGGCAATATGGCTACACCTTC.

The V gene is TRBV6-6, the J gene TRBJ1-1; possibly TRBD1 for D (5 bases). In germline, CDR1 is MNHNY, CDR2 SVGAGI (reference sequence). V was pared by 5 bases and J by 5 bases, with 18 bases between. The CDR3 contains 15 residues. This chain's CDR3 is CASSISYIGGTEAFF. The CDR3 DNA sequence: TGTGCCAGCAGTATTAGCTACATCGGGGGGACTGAAGCTTTCTTT.

The gene calls are TRBV7-8 and TRBJ1-1; possible D gene TRBD1, 6 bases. The CDR3 is 13 amino acids. Germline V gene data show CDR1 as SGHVS and CDR2 as FQNEAQ. V was pared by 1 base and J by 4 bases, with 7 bases between. CDR3 DNA: TGTGCCAGCAGCTTAGGAGGGGGCACTGAAGCTTTCTTT. This gives the protein CASSLGGGTEAFF.

V and J are TRBV7-8 and TRBJ1-1; maybe TRBD1 (6 bases). Trimming removed 0 bases from V and 5 bases from J, with 13 bases in between. Per germline, CDR1 SGHVS and CDR2 FQNEAQ. The CDR3 is 15 residues long. As DNA, the CDR3 is TGTGCCAGCAGCTTAGCGCGGGGGGCAATGACTGAAGCTTTCTTT. It yields the protein CASSLARGAMTEAFF. The entire variable domain, with the rest obtained from reference TRBV7-8 and TRBJ1-1, is as follows: GAGVSQSPRYKVAKRGQDVALRCDPISGHVSLFWYQQALGQGPEFLTYFQNEAQLDKSGLPSDRFFAERPEGSVSTLKIQRTQQEDSAVYLCASSLARGAMTEAFFGQGTRLTVV.

V usage is TRBV6-2 or TRBV6-3 and J usage is TRBJ1-6, with TRBD1 identical over 7 bases. This CDR3 region has 15 residues. Germline V gene lookup returns CDR1 MNHEY and CDR2 SVGEGT. The ends lost 6 bases at V and 6 bases at J; junction bases unmatched: 8. In nucleotides, the CDR3 is TGTGCCAGCAGCCAACAGGGGATCGGTAATTCACCCCTCCACTTT. This codes for CASSQQGIGNSPLHF.

This clone has more than one count but fewer than ten. The rearrangement joins TRBV6-2 or TRBV6-3 to TRBJ1-2, with D hard to call. There are 15 residues in the CDR3. Trimming removed 0 bases from V and 5 bases from J, with 13 bases in between. The germline V gene encodes CDR1 MNHEY and CDR2 SVGEGT. The CDR3 spells CASSYSLTDSYGYTF. The CDR3 DNA sequence: TGTGCCAGCAGTTACTCGCTTACAGATTCTTATGGCTACACCTTC.

The J gene is TRBJ2-1, the V gene TRBV14; maybe TRBD2 (5 bases). This CDR3 spans 13 amino acids. Germline CDR1 SGHDN, CDR2 FVKESK. The V gene lost 3 bases and the J gene lost 7 bases, with 10 bases spanning the gap. Here the CDR3 reads CASSHRGWNEQFF. For the CDR3, the DNA is TGTGCCAGCAGCCACCGAGGGTGGAATGAGCAGTTCTTC.

As regards this clone: Other DNA sequences within the sample encode an identical CDR3. This chain joins TRBV5-1 and TRBJ2-7; D might be TRBD1 (6 bases). The germline V gene encodes CDR1 SGHRS and CDR2 YFSETQ. This CDR3 is 12 amino acids long. Trimming pared 0 bases from V and 5 bases from J, leaving 6 bases between. CDR3 in DNA: TGCGCCAGCAGCTTGGGGGGGCACGAGCAGTACTTC. The encoded protein is CASSLGGHEQYF.

This chain uses TRBV28 with TRBJ1-1, with 7 nucleotides matching TRBD1. This CDR3 is 15 amino acids long. CDR1 and CDR2 (germline): MDHEN, SYDVKM. V dropped 5 bases and J dropped 1; count of bases not matched to a gene: 7. CDR3 amino acids: CASSKNRGKNTEAFF. The CDR3, as DNA: TGTGCCAGCAGTAAAAACAGGGGTAAGAACACTGAAGCTTTCTTT. The full variable domain, completed using reference TRBV28 and TRBJ1-1, is DVKVTQSSRYLVKRTGEKVFLECVQDMDHENMFWYRQDPGLGLRLIYFSYDVKMKEKGDIPEGYSVSREKKERFSLILESASTNQTSMYLCASSKNRGKNTEAFFGQGTRLTVV.

The chain combines TRBV4-3 with TRBJ1-2; possibly TRBD1 for D (5 bases). Between the trimmed V and J ends, which lost 8 bases and 4 bases, there was a span of 17 bases. This CDR3 has 14 amino acids. Germline lookup yields CDR1 LGHNA and CDR2 YSLEER. CDR3 in DNA: TGCGCCAGCTCCCCGGGGAGGGGTAGCTATGGCTACACCTTC. Translating gives CASSPGRGSYGYTF.

The chain combines TRBV6-5 with TRBJ1-6; TRBD1 matches 7 bases. With 8 bases clipped from V and 8 bases from J, the junction kept 9 bases outside the gene matches. The CDR3 has 14 residues. CDR1 and CDR2 from the germline V gene are MNHEY and SVGAGI. CDR3 in DNA: TGTGCCAGCGGCCCCGGGACAGAATATTCACCCCTCCACTTT. Translation: CASGPGTEYSPLHF.

The rearrangement uses TRBV29-1 and TRBJ1-2, with 10 nucleotides matching TRBD1. In germline, CDR1 is SQVTM, CDR2 ANQGSEA. V shed 6 bases and J 9 bases; nucleotides not matched to a gene: 10. There are 13 residues in the CDR3. Here the CDR3 reads CSVETGTGVRYTF. The CDR3 DNA is TGCAGCGTGGAGACCGGGACAGGGGTGCGCTACACCTTC.

This rearrangement joins TRBV12-5 to TRBJ2-7; TRBD1 matches at 7 bases. Germline lookup yields CDR1 LGHNT and CDR2 FRNRAP. There are 13 residues in the CDR3. V shed 4 bases and J 6 bases; nucleotides not matched to a gene: 6. In DNA, the CDR3 is TGTGCTAGTGGTTCACAGGGGCCTATCGAGCAGTACTTC. Its translation is CASGSQGPIEQYF.

V is TRBV30 and J is TRBJ1-1, with D maybe TRBD1 (6 bases). CDR1 GTSNPN and CDR2 SVGIG come from the germline V gene (reference sequence). CDR3 length equals 14 residues. Trimming took off 5 bases at V and 2 bases at J, with 15 bases between the two ends. CDR3 loop: CAWDRTAPNTEAFF. Here the CDR3 DNA reads TGTGCCTGGGACCGGACAGCTCCTAACACTGAAGCTTTCTTT.

V is TRBV5-4 and J is TRBJ2-3, with 8 positions matching TRBD1. The CDR3 runs to 14 residues. J was trimmed by 3 bases and V by 4 bases; bases with no gene match: 4. From germline, CDR1 is SGHNT and CDR2 YYREEE (reference sequence). The CDR3 reads CASSPDRGTDTQYF. DNA of the CDR3: TGTGCCAGCAGCCCAGACAGGGGAACAGATACGCAGTATTTT. Complete variable domain (other parts from reference TRBV5-4 and TRBJ2-3): ETGVTQSPTHLIKTRGQQVTLRCSSQSGHNTVSWYQQALGQGPQFIFQYYREEENGRGNFPPRFSGLQFPNYSSELNVNALELDDSALYLCASSPDRGTDTQYFGPGTRLTVL.

The chain combines TRBV6-5 with TRBJ2-2; TRBD1 aligns across 7 bases. Trimming cost V 6 bases and J 5 bases; bases outside gene matches: 6. This CDR3 comprises 14 residues. Germline V lookup: CDR1 MNHEY, CDR2 SVGAGI. The CDR3 region has the DNA TGTGCCAGCAGCTCGGGACAGAGGACCGGGGAGCTGTTTTTT. It translates to CASSSGQRTGELFF.

V usage is TRBV4-1 and J usage is TRBJ1-4; TRBD1 matches 7 bases. Germline lookup yields CDR1 MGHRA and CDR2 YSYEKL. The CDR3 sequence is 16 residues long. After removal of 3 bases from V and 4 bases from J, the junction contained 8 bases not matched to a gene. As DNA, the CDR3 is TGCGCCAGCAGCCATGATCCGGGACAGATTAATGAAAAACTGTTTTTT. It codes for CASSHDPGQINEKLFF.

This rearrangement joins TRBV19 to TRBJ1-2, with D perhaps matching TRBD1 (5 bases). V lost 0 bases to trimming and J lost 4 bases, with 12 bases between them. The CDR3 loop spans 15 amino acids. Germline CDR1 LNHDA, CDR2 SQIVND (reference sequence). DNA of the CDR3: TGTGCCAGTAGTATAGATCACGGGGGATCCTATGGCTACACCTTC. This codes for CASSIDHGGSYGYTF.

V usage is TRBV28 and J usage is TRBJ1-5; D perhaps matches TRBD1 (5 bases). Germline V gives CDR1 MDHEN, CDR2 SYDVKM. This CDR3 is 17 amino acids long. Trimming took 3 bases from V and 3 from J, leaving 18 bases between them. This CDR3 is CASSFPSERDFNQPQHF. The CDR3 DNA is TGTGCCAGCAGTTTCCCCTCTGAGAGGGACTTCAATCAGCCCCAGCATTTT.

The gene calls are TRBV29-1 and TRBJ2-3; 7 bases are shared with TRBD2. This CDR3 contains 15 residues. The V gene's germline CDR1 is SQVTM and CDR2 ANQGSEA. V lost 6 bases and J lost 3; bases outside the gene matches: 12. The CDR3 region is CSVALNGRFTDTQYF. The DNA for the CDR3 is TGCAGCGTAGCCCTTAACGGGAGGTTTACAGATACGCAGTATTTT.

The rearrangement uses TRBV19 and TRBJ2-7; possible D gene TRBD2, 6 bases. Per the germline V gene, CDR1 is LNHDA and CDR2 is SQIVND (reference sequence). V was pared by 5 bases and J by 4 bases, with 12 bases between. The CDR3 is 13 amino acids. Written as DNA, the CDR3 is TGTGCCAGTAGTCCGGGGGTGAGATACGAGCAGTACTTC. Amino acids: CASSPGVRYEQYF. The full variable domain, completed using reference TRBV19 and TRBJ2-7, is DGGITQSPKYLFRKEGQNVTLSCEQNLNHDAMYWYRQDPGQGLRLIYYSQIVNDFQKGDIAEGYSVSREKKESFPLTVTSAQKNPTAFYLCASSPGVRYEQYFGPGTRLTVT.

V gene TRBV19 combines with J gene TRBJ1-1, with unresolved D. Germline values: CDR1 LNHDA, CDR2 SQIVND (reference sequence). V dropped 6 bases and J dropped 11 bases, with 19 bases sitting between them. This CDR3 has 13 amino acids. CDR3 sequence (DNA): TGTGCCAGTAGCATATCCGGGGAAATTAAGGCTTTCTTT. It codes for CASSISGEIKAFF.

The V gene is TRBV19, the J gene TRBJ1-1, with D perhaps matching TRBD1 (6 bases). V lost 7 bases, J lost 7 bases, and 19 bases lay in between. The CDR3 runs 14 residues. Looked up from germline, CDR1 is LNHDA and CDR2 is SQIVND (reference sequence). The CDR3 region is CASTARDKRSEAFF. The CDR3 region has the DNA TGTGCCAGTACCGCTAGGGACAAGCGGAGTGAAGCTTTCTTT.